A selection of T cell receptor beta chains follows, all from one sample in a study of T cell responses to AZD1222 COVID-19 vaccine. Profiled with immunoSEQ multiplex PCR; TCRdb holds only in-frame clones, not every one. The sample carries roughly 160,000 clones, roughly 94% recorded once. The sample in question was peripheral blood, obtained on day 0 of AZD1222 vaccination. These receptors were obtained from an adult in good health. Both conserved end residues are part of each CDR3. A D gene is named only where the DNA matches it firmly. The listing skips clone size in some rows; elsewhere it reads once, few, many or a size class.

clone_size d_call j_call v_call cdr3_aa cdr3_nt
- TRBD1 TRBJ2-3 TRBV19 CASSGTGRSTDTQYF TGTGCCAGTAGCGGGACAGGGCGTAGCACAGATACGCAGTATTTT
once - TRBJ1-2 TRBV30 CAWSVPGTGGYTF TGTGCCTGGAGTGTTCCGGGTACGGGGGGCTACACCTTC
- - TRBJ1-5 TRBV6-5 CASSYPGDRNQPQHF TGTGCCAGCAGTTACCCAGGGGATCGCAATCAGCCCCAGCATTTT
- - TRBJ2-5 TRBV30 CAWSVSTEQETQYF TGTGCCTGGAGTGTATCGACCGAGCAAGAGACCCAGTACTTC
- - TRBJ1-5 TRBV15 CATSRDRIGTQPQHF TGTGCCACCAGCAGAGATCGGATAGGGACTCAGCCCCAGCATTTT
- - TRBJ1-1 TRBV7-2 CASSFDQGNTEAFF TGTGCCAGCAGCTTCGACCAGGGGAACACTGAAGCTTTCTTT
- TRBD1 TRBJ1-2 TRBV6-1 CASSDGQGYGYTF TGTGCCAGCAGTGATGGACAGGGGTATGGCTACACCTTC
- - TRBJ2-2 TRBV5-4 CASSFMRGTGELFF TGTGCCAGCAGCTTCATGCGTGGGACCGGGGAGCTGTTTTTT
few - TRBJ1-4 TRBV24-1 CATSDATTGSQEKLFF TGTGCCACCAGTGATGCGACCACAGGGTCCCAAGAAAAACTGTTTTTT
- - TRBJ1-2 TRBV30 CAWSLSRYFNYGYTF TGTGCCTGGAGTCTCTCAAGATATTTTAACTATGGCTACACCTTC
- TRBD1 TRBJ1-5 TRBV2 CASSPDRANQPQHF TGTGCCAGCAGTCCGGACAGGGCTAATCAGCCCCAGCATTTT
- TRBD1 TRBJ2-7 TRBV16 CASSRDREGEQYF TGTGCCAGCAGCCGGGACAGGGAAGGCGAGCAGTACTTC
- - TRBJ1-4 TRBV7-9 CASSLDRSTTNEKLFF TGTGCCAGCAGCTTAGACAGGTCTACAACTAATGAAAAACTGTTTTTT
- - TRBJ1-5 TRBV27 CASSFNINSNQPQHF TGTGCCAGCAGCTTTAATATAAATAGCAATCAGCCCCAGCATTTT
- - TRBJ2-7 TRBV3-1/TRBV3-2 CASSQGLGYEQYF TGTGCCAGCAGCCAAGGCCTCGGGTACGAGCAGTACTTC
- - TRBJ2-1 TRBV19 CASSLPGWEHNEQFF TGTGCCAGTAGCCTTCCGGGGTGGGAGCACAATGAGCAGTTCTTC
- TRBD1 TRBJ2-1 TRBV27 CASSTRQGTDNEQFF TGTGCCAGCAGTACCCGACAGGGAACGGACAATGAGCAGTTCTTC
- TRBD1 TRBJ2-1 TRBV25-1 CASSAADRGHEQFF TGTGCCAGCAGTGCGGCCGACAGGGGGCATGAGCAGTTCTTC
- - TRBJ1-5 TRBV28 CASTHAQTQHF TGTGCCAGCACCCATGCTCAGACCCAGCATTTT
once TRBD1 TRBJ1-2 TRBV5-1 CASSLGTGTGKVFGYTF TGCGCCAGCAGCTTGGGAACCGGGACAGGGAAGGTCTTTGGCTACACCTTC
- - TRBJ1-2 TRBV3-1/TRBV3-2 CASSQAGMGYTF TGTGCCAGCAGCCAAGCCGGAATGGGCTACACCTTC
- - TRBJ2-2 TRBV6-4 CARGSGKDTGELFF TGTGCCAGAGGATCAGGGAAGGACACCGGGGAGCTGTTTTTT
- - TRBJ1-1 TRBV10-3 CAIKDMNTEAFF TGTGCCATCAAGGATATGAACACTGAAGCTTTCTTT
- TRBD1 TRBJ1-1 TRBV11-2 CASSRDRDTEAFF TGTGCCAGCAGTCGGGACAGGGACACTGAAGCTTTCTTT
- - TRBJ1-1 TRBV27 CASSQSTAGEAFF TGTGCCAGCAGTCAGTCAACCGCGGGTGAAGCTTTCTTT
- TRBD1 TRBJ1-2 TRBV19 CASSPPTGYGYTF TGTGCCAGTAGTCCACCGACAGGGTATGGCTACACCTTC
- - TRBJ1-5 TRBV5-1 CASRDNPDTYQPQHF TGCGCCAGCAGGGATAACCCGGACACCTATCAGCCCCAGCATTTT